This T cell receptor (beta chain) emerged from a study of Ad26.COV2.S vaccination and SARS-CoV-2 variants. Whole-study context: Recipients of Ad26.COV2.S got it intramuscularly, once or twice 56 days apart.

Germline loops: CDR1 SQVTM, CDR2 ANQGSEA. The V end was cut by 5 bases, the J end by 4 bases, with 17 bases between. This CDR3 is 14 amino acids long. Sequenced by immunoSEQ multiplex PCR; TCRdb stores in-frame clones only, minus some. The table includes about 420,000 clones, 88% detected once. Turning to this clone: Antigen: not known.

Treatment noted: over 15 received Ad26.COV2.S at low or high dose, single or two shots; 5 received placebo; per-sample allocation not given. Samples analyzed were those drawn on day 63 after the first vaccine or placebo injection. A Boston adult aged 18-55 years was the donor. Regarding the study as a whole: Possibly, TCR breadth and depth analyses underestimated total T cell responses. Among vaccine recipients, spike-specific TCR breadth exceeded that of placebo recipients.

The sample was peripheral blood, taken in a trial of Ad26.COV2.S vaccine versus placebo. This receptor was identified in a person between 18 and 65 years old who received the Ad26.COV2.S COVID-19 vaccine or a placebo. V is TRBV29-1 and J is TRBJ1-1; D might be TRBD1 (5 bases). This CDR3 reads CSVLSREGATEAFF. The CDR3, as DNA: TGCAGCGTTCTATCAAGGGAAGGGGCCACTGAAGCTTTCTTT.